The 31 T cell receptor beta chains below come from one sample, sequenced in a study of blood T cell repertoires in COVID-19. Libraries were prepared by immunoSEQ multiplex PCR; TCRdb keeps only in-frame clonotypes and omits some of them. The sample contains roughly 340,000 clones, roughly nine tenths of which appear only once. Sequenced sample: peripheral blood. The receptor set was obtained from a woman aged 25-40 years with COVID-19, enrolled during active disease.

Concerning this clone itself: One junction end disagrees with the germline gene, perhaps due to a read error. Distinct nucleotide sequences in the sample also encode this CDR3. The CDR3 region is CASSTWQADTGELFF. DNA of the CDR3: TGTGCCAGTAGCACGTGGCAGGCAGACACCGGGGAACTGTTTTTT. The rearrangement uses TRBV19 and TRBJ2-2, with TRBD2 as a possible D gene (5 bases). The CDR3 has 15 amino acids. Germline assignment: CDR1 LNHDA and CDR2 SQIVND (reference sequence).

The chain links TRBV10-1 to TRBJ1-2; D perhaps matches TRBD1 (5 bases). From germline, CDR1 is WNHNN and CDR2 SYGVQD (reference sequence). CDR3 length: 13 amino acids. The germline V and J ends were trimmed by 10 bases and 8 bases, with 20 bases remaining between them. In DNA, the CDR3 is TGCGCCACCAATGGGAGGGGCCGCGGGGGCTACACCTTC. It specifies CATNGRGRGGYTF.

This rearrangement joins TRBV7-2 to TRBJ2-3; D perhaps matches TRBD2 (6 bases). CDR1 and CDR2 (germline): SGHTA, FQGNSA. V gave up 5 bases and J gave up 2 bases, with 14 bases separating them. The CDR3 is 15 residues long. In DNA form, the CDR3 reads TGTGCCAGCAGCCACTGGGGGGAGGTCACAGATACGCAGTATTTT. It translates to CASSHWGEVTDTQYF.

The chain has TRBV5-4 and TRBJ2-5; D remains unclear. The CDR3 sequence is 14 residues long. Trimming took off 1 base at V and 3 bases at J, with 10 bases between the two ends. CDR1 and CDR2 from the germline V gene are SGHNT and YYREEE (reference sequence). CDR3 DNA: TGTGCCAGCAGCTTGAGACAAGGCGAAGAGACCCAGTACTTC. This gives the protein CASSLRQGEETQYF.

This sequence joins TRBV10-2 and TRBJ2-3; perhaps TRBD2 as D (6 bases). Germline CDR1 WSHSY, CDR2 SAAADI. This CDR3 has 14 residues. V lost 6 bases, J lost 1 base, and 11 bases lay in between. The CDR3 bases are TGCGCCAGCAGGACACTAGCACGCACAGATACGCAGTATTTT. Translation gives CASRTLARTDTQYF.

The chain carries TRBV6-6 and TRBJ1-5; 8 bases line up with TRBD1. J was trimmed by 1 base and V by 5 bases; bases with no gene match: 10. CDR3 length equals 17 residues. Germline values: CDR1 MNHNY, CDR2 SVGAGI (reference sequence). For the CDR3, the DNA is TGTGCCAGCAGTCCTAGCTGGACAGGGTTGAGCAATCAGCCCCAGCATTTT. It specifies CASSPSWTGLSNQPQHF.

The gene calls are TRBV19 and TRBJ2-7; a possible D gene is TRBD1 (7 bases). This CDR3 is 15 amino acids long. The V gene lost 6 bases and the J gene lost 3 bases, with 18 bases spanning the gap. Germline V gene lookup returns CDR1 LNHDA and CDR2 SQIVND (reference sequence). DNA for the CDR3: TGTGCCAGTAGGGGAATAGGTCAGGGGGGCTACGAGCAGTACTTC. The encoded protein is CASRGIGQGGYEQYF.

The CDR3: CASSWGGGDQPQHF. CDR3 nucleotide sequence: TGTGCCAGCAGTTGGGGAGGCGGGGATCAGCCCCAGCATTTT. The chain links TRBV2 to TRBJ1-5, with no clear D. This CDR3 comprises 14 residues. Trimming cost V 5 bases and J 5 bases, with 13 bases left between them. From germline, CDR1 is SNHLY and CDR2 FYNNEI.

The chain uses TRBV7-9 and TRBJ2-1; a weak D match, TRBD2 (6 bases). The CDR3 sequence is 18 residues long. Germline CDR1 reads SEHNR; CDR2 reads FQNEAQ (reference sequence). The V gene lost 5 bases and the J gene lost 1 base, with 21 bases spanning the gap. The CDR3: CASSPNSLARPSYNEQFF. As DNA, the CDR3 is TGTGCCAGCAGCCCTAACTCCCTAGCGCGTCCATCCTACAATGAGCAGTTCTTC.

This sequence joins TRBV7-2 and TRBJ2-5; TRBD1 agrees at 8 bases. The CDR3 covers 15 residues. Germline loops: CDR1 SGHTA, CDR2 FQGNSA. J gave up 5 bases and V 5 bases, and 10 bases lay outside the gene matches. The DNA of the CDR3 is TGTGCCAGCAGCCCGCAGGGGGCTGCAGGGGAGACCCAGTACTTC. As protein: CASSPQGAAGETQYF.

The CDR3 loop is CASSLRSRGYEQYV. The CDR3 DNA follows: TGTGCCAGCAGTTTACGGTCCAGGGGCTACGAGCAGTACGTC. The rearrangement uses TRBV27 and TRBJ2-7; D is possibly TRBD1 (6 bases). Between the trimmed V and J ends, which lost 2 bases and 3 bases, there was a span of 11 bases. Germline V CDR1 and CDR2: MNHEY, SMNVEV (reference sequence). The length of the CDR3 is 14 residues.

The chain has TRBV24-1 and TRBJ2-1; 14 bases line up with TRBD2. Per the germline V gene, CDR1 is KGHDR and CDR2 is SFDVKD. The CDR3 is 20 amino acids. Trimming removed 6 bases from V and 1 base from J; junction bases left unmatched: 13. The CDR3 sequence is CATSKSTGTSGSGSYNEQFF. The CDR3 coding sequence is TGTGCCACCAGTAAAAGTACCGGGACTAGCGGGAGTGGGTCCTACAATGAGCAGTTCTTC.

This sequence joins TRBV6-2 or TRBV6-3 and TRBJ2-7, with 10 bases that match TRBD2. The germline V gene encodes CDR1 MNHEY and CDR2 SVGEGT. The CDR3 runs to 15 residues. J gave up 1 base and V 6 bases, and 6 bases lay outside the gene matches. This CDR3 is CASSMLAGASYEQYF. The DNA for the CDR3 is TGTGCCAGCAGCATGCTAGCGGGGGCTTCCTACGAGCAGTACTTC.

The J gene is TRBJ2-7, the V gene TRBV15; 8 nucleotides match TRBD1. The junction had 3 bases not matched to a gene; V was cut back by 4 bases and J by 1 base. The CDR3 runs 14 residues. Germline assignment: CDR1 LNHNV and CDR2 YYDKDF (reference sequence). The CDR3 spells CATSMRQGSYEQYV. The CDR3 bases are TGTGCCACCAGCATGAGACAGGGGTCCTACGAGCAGTACGTC.

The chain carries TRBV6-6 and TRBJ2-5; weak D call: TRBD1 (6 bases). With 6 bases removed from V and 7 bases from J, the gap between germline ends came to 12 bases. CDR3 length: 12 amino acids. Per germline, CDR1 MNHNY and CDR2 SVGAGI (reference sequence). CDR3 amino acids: CASRIGGGTQYF. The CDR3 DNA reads TGTGCCAGCAGGATTGGGGGCGGGACCCAGTACTTC.

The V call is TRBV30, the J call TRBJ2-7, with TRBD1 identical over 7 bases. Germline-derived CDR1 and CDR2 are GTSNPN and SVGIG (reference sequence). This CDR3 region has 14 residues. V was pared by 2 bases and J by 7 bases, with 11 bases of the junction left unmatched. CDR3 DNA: TGTGCCTGGAGTTGGTTTGAGGGGGCGAATGAGCAGTACGTC. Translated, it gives CAWSWFEGANEQYV.

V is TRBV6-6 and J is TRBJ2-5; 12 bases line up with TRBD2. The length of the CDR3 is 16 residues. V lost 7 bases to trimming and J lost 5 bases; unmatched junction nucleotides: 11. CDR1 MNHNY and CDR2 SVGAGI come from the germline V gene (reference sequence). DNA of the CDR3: TGTGCCAGCACGCTAGCGGGGGGGCCCTTAGGGGAGACCCAGTACTTC. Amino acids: CASTLAGGPLGETQYF.

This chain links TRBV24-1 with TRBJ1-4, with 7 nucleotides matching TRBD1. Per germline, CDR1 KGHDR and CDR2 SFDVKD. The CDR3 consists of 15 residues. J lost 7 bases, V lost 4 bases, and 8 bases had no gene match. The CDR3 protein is CATSDPTGSGEKLFF. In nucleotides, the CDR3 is TGTGCCACCAGTGACCCGACAGGGTCGGGTGAAAAACTGTTTTTT.

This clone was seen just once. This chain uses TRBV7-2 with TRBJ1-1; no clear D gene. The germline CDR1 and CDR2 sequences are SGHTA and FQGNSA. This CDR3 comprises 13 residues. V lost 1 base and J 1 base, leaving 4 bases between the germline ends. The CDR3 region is CASSLDTNTEAFF. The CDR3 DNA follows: TGTGCCAGCAGCTTAGACACGAACACTGAAGCTTTCTTT.

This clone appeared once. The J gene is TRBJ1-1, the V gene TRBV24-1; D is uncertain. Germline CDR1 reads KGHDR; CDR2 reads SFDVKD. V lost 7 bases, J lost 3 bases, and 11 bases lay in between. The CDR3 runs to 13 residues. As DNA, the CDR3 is TGTGCCACCAGCGCGGGGTTGGACACTGAAGCTTTCTTT. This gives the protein CATSAGLDTEAFF.

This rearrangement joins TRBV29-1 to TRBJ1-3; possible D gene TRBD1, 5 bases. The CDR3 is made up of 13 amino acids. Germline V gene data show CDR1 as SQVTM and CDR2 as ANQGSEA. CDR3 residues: CGGGSPSGNTIYF. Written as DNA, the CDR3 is TGCGGGGGGGGGAGCCCCTCTGGAAACACCATATATTTT.

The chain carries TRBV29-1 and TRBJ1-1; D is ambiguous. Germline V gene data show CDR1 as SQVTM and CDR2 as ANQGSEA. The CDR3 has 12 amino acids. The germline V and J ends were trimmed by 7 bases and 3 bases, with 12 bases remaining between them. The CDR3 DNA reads TGCAGCGCGGAAGTTCGGGACACTGAAGCTTTCTTT. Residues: CSAEVRDTEAFF.

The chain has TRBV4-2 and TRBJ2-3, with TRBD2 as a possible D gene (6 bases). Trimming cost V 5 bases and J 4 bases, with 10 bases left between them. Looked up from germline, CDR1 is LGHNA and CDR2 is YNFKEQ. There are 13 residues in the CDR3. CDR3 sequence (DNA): TGTGCCAGCAGCTCCGGGACTGCAGATACGCAGTATTTT. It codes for CASSSGTADTQYF.

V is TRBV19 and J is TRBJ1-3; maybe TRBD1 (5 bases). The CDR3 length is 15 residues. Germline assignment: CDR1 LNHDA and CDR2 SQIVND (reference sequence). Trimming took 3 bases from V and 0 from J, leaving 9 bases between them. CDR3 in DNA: TGTGCCAGTAGTATGGTCGGGGGCTCTGGAAACACCATATATTTT. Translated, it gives CASSMVGGSGNTIYF.

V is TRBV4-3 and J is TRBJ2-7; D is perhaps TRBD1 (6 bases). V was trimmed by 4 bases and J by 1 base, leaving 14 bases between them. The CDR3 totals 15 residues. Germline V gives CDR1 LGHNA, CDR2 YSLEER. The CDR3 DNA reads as TGCGCCAGCAGCCGTAGGACAGCCGATTCCTACGAGCAGTACGTC. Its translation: CASSRRTADSYEQYV.

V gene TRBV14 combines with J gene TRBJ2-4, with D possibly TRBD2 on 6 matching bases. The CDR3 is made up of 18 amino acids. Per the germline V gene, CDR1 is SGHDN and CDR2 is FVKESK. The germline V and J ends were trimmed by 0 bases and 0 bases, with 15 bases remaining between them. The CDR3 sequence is CASSQDSGSPLAKNIQYF. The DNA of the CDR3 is TGTGCCAGCAGCCAAGATAGCGGCAGCCCTCTAGCCAAAAACATTCAGTACTTC.

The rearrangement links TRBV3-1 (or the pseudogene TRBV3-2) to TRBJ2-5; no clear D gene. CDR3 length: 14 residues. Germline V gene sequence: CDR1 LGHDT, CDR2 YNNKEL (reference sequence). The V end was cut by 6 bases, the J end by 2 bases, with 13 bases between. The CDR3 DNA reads TGTGCCAGCAGTCAGCGCGTTAGTCAAGAGACCCAGTACTTC. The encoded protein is CASSQRVSQETQYF.

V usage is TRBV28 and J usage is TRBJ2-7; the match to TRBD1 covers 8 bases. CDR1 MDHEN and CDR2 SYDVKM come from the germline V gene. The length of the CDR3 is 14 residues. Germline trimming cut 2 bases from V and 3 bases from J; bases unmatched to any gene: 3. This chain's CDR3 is CASSLDRGSYEQYF. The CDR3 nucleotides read TGTGCCAGCAGTTTAGACAGGGGAAGCTACGAGCAGTACTTC.

CDR3 sequence reads: CSVRAGAAQETQYF. The CDR3 nucleotides read TGCAGCGTTAGGGCAGGGGCGGCCCAAGAGACCCAGTACTTC. V gene TRBV29-1 combines with J gene TRBJ2-5, with D maybe TRBD1 (6 bases). This CDR3 contains 14 residues. CDR1 is SQVTM and CDR2 is ANQGSEA in the germline V gene. Trimming cost V 5 bases and J 1 base, with 14 bases left between them. The complete variable domain, with remaining parts taken from reference TRBV29-1 and TRBJ2-5, reads SAVISQKPSRDICQRGTSLTIQCQVDSQVTMMFWYRQQPGQSLTLIATANQGSEATYESGFVIDKFPISRPNLTFSTLTVSNMSPEDSSIYLCSVRAGAAQETQYFGPGTRLLVL.

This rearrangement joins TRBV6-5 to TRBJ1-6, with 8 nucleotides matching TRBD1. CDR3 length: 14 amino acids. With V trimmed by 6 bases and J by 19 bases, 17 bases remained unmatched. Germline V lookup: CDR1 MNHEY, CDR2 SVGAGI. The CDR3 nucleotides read TGTGCCAGCAGGCGGACAGGGACTCCCGTATCTTTACACTTT. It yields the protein CASRRTGTPVSLHF.

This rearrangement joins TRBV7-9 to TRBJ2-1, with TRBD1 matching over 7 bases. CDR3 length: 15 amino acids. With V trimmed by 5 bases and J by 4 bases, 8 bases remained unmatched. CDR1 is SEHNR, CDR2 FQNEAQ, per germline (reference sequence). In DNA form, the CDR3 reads TGTGCCAGCAGCACCGGGACAGCCGCATACAATGAGCAGTTCTTC. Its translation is CASSTGTAAYNEQFF.